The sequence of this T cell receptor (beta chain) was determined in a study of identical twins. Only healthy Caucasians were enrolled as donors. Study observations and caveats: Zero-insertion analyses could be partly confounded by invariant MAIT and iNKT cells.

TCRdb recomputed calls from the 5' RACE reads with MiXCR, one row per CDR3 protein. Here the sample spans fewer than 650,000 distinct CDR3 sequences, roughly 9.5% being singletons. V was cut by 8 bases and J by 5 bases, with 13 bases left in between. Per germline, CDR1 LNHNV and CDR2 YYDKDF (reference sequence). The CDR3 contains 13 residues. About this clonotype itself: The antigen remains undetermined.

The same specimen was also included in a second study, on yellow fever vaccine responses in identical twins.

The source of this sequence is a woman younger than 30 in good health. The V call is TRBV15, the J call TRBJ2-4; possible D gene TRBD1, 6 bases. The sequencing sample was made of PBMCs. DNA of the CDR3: TGTGCCACCCGGCACAGGGACCAAAACATTCAGTACTTC. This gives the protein CATRHRDQNIQYF. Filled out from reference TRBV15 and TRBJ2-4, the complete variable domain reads DAMVIQNPRYQVTQFGKPVTLSCSQTLNHNVMYWYQQKSSQAPKLLFHYYDKDFNNEADTPDNFQSRRPNTSFCFLDIRSPGLGDTAMYLCATRHRDQNIQYFGAGTRLSVL.